This TCR beta chain was found in a study of naive and memory T cell subsets. An equimolar mix of two oligonucleotides served as the beta constant-region primer for TRBC1 and TRBC2. The ligated cDNA underwent four PCR rounds using SP2 and nested alpha and beta constant-region primers. TCRdb reprocessed the UMI-ligation and nested PCR reads with MiXCR, giving one entry per CDR3 protein. The repertoire has around 140,000 distinct CDR3 sequences, 15% to 25% of them found once; the top ten carry more than 0.6%. Comments on this clonotype: Antigen specificity is unknown.

Study-level findings and limits: Clonotypes here are unpaired alpha or beta chain sequences. Especially in CD8 cells, naive repertoires contained a few larger clonotypes, possibly CD45RA-re-expressing memory cells.

Germline CDR1 DFQATT, CDR2 SNEGSKA (reference sequence). The trim removed 7 bases at V and 5 bases at J, leaving 5 bases unmatched. The CDR3 is 12 residues long. From the second PCR step, alpha and beta chains were amplified apart. This TCR derives from a human donor in good health. The sequenced material came from naive CD8+ T cells from blood. The chain has TRBV20-1 and TRBJ1-1, with 9 bases matching TRBD1. CDR3 sequence (DNA): TGCAGTGGACCGGGACAGGGAACTGAAGCTTTCTTT. As protein: CSGPGQGTEAFF.